This T cell receptor beta chain emerged from a study of beta chain features in type 1 diabetes. Study-level findings and limits: The similarity of naive, central memory and Treg TCRB repertoires appeared greater among patients than among healthy donors.

As every portion of the isolated RNA was reverse transcribed, the sequencing read expressed TCRB transcripts. Libraries were prepared by immunoSEQ multiplex PCR; TCRdb keeps only in-frame clonotypes and omits some of them. This table has under 450,000 clones, over 11% appearing once. Trimming shortened V by 5 bases and J by 3 bases, and 4 bases separated the two germline ends. The germline gives CDR1 SGHTA, CDR2 FQGNSA. This CDR3 has 12 amino acids. At least ten counts were recorded for this clone. Its antigen is undetermined. The receptor was isolated from a man aged 25 to 45 in good health. Source material: naive CD4+ T cells from blood. The chain has TRBV7-2 and TRBJ2-2; D gene uncertain. The CDR3: CASSHYTGELFF. CDR3 nucleotide sequence: TGTGCCAGCAGCCATTACACCGGGGAGCTGTTTTTT.